Listed below are T cell receptor beta chains from one sample, sequenced in a study of cytomegalovirus exposure and HLA in healthy donors. Clones were sequenced by immunoSEQ multiplex PCR, and TCRdb holds only the in-frame ones, with some missing. The table includes 200,000 to 250,000 clones, more than 65% detected once. Sequenced sample: PBMCs. These receptors came from a woman aged 25-40 years in good health and CMV-seronegative. Both conserved end residues are part of each CDR3. Each record gives: J gene, V gene, D gene, clone size, CDR3 protein, CDR3 DNA. The D gene is left open where the match is weak. Clone size is not always given. Where it is, it says once, few, many or a class for expanded clones.

j_call: TRBJ2-2
v_call: TRBV2
d_call: -
clone_size: once
cdr3_aa: CASSAARPAILINTGELFF
cdr3_nt: TGTGCCAGCAGCGCCGCTAGACCAGCGATTCTAATCAACACCGGGGAGCTGTTTTTT

j_call: TRBJ2-7
v_call: TRBV12-5
d_call: TRBD1
clone_size: -
cdr3_aa: CASGLVGGLGEQYF
cdr3_nt: TGTGCTAGTGGTTTGGTAGGGGGCCTGGGCGAGCAGTACTTC

j_call: TRBJ1-1
v_call: TRBV30
d_call: -
clone_size: few
cdr3_aa: CAWSVLGSAEAFF
cdr3_nt: TGTGCCTGGAGTGTACTAGGGTCTGCTGAAGCTTTCTTT

j_call: TRBJ2-5
v_call: TRBV4-1
d_call: -
clone_size: few
cdr3_aa: CASSQDPGVQETQYF
cdr3_nt: TGCGCCAGCAGCCAAGATCCGGGAGTCCAGGAGACCCAGTACTTC

j_call: TRBJ1-5
v_call: TRBV4-2
d_call: TRBD1
clone_size: -
cdr3_aa: CASSQEWGATGDRNQPQHF
cdr3_nt: TGTGCCAGCAGCCAAGAATGGGGGGCAACAGGGGACCGCAATCAGCCCCAGCATTTT

j_call: TRBJ1-4
v_call: TRBV11-3
d_call: TRBD1
clone_size: -
cdr3_aa: CASSFGRGATGKNEKLFF
cdr3_nt: TGTGCCAGCAGCTTCGGGAGAGGGGCGACAGGGAAGAATGAAAAACTGTTTTTT

j_call: TRBJ2-7
v_call: TRBV10-3
d_call: TRBD2
clone_size: few
cdr3_aa: CAINPSGGYEQYF
cdr3_nt: TGTGCCATCAACCCGAGCGGGGGGTACGAGCAGTACTTC

j_call: TRBJ2-3
v_call: TRBV7-9
d_call: TRBD2
clone_size: -
cdr3_aa: CASSSVAGQLTDTQYF
cdr3_nt: TGTGCCAGCAGCTCCGTAGCGGGGCAGCTCACAGATACGCAGTATTTT

j_call: TRBJ1-2
v_call: TRBV6-5
d_call: -
clone_size: many
cdr3_aa: CASSYGSGNYGYTF
cdr3_nt: TGTGCCAGCAGTTATGGATCGGGAAACTATGGCTACACCTTC

j_call: TRBJ1-5
v_call: TRBV6-5
d_call: -
clone_size: -
cdr3_aa: CASSRGSYSNQPQHF
cdr3_nt: TGTGCCAGCAGCAGGGGCTCCTATAGCAATCAGCCCCAGCATTTT

j_call: TRBJ1-5
v_call: TRBV7-2
d_call: -
clone_size: -
cdr3_aa: CASSFGAIPNQPQHF
cdr3_nt: TGTGCCAGCAGCTTCGGAGCGATCCCCAATCAGCCCCAGCATTTT

j_call: TRBJ1-1
v_call: TRBV10-2
d_call: -
clone_size: -
cdr3_aa: CASSEGRGTEAFF
cdr3_nt: TGCGCCAGCAGTGAGGGCCGGGGCACTGAAGCTTTCTTT

j_call: TRBJ1-3
v_call: TRBV29-1
d_call: -
clone_size: few
cdr3_aa: CSVEKESTSSGNTIYF
cdr3_nt: TGCAGCGTTGAAAAAGAATCCACTAGCTCTGGAAACACCATATATTTT

j_call: TRBJ2-3
v_call: TRBV10-2
d_call: TRBD2
clone_size: few
cdr3_aa: CARQAGGGAADTQYF
cdr3_nt: TGCGCCAGGCAGGCCGGCGGGGGGGCTGCAGATACGCAGTATTTT

j_call: TRBJ1-2
v_call: TRBV29-1
d_call: -
clone_size: -
cdr3_aa: CSVETGYGYTF
cdr3_nt: TGCAGCGTTGAAACGGGGTATGGCTACACCTTC

j_call: TRBJ2-7
v_call: TRBV2
d_call: TRBD1
clone_size: -
cdr3_aa: CASSEAAWTGIYEQYF
cdr3_nt: TGTGCCAGCAGTGAAGCTGCCTGGACAGGGATCTACGAGCAGTACTTC

j_call: TRBJ1-2
v_call: TRBV25-1
d_call: -
clone_size: -
cdr3_aa: CASSAGTNYGYTF
cdr3_nt: TGTGCCAGCAGCGCCGGGACTAACTATGGCTACACCTTC

j_call: TRBJ1-3
v_call: TRBV6-5
d_call: TRBD1
clone_size: -
cdr3_aa: CASSPGPGGTTIYF
cdr3_nt: TGTGCCAGTTCCCCGGGCCCAGGGGGGACCACCATATATTTT

j_call: TRBJ2-2
v_call: TRBV10-3
d_call: TRBD2
clone_size: -
cdr3_aa: CASQGSGSGTGELFF
cdr3_nt: TGTGCCAGTCAAGGTAGCGGGAGTGGGACCGGGGAGCTGTTTTTT

j_call: TRBJ1-5
v_call: TRBV30
d_call: -
clone_size: -
cdr3_aa: CAWNEFEGNQPQHF
cdr3_nt: TGTGCCTGGAACGAGTTCGAGGGCAATCAGCCCCAGCATTTT

j_call: TRBJ1-1
v_call: TRBV11-2
d_call: -
clone_size: once
cdr3_aa: CASSWGGSNTEAFF
cdr3_nt: TGTGCCAGCAGCTGGGGGGGTAGTAACACTGAAGCTTTCTTT

j_call: TRBJ1-2
v_call: TRBV6-1
d_call: TRBD1
clone_size: once
cdr3_aa: CASKIGQGRGGYTF
cdr3_nt: TGTGCCAGCAAGATAGGACAGGGCCGAGGCGGCTACACCTTC

j_call: TRBJ1-6
v_call: TRBV30
d_call: -
clone_size: -
cdr3_aa: CAWRSEGSPLHF
cdr3_nt: TGTGCCTGGAGATCGGAGGGTTCACCCCTCCACTTT

j_call: TRBJ2-3
v_call: TRBV11-2
d_call: -
clone_size: -
cdr3_aa: CASSLGATLSTDTQYF
cdr3_nt: TGTGCCAGCAGCCTAGGGGCGACGCTGAGCACAGATACGCAGTATTTT

j_call: TRBJ2-7
v_call: TRBV7-9
d_call: TRBD2
clone_size: few
cdr3_aa: CSSATSGGTTYEQYF
cdr3_nt: TGTTCCAGCGCAACTAGCGGGGGGACCACCTACGAGCAGTACTTC